This TCR beta chain emerged from a study of T cells in Graves' hyperthyroidism and ophthalmopathy (dated by TCRdb to between 2018 and 2021). A note on the overall study: Peripheral blood samples were taken at the time of initial diagnosis, prior to any treatment. To identify distinguishing TCR V-J signatures, a discovery cohort of 100 or so patients was used, comprising under 45 with Graves' ophthalmopathy and some 57 with stable Graves' hyperthyroidism. Prospective prediction of ophthalmopathy was tested in an independent validation cohort consisting of 18 to 20 hyperthyroidism patients and some 17 patients who later progressed to ophthalmopathy. The 100 or so discovery patients were divided at random into training and test sets in a 7:3 ratio. The study also compared thyroid tissue and blood T-cell repertoires from several Graves' hyperthyroidism patients. After sampling, hyperthyroidism patients received methimazole starting at 30 mg daily, and ophthalmopathy patients received high-dose intravenous methylprednisolone. The paper describes TCR Vbeta CDR3 sequencing of 120 to 150 peripheral blood samples, made up of 43 ophthalmopathy patients, more than 70 hyperthyroidism patients and 17 progressor patients. The paper's findings and limits, for the study overall: Most expanded thyroid clonotypes (frequency above 0.001) were also detected in blood, suggesting blood repertoires may reflect thyroid immune responses. In cross-validation, a model built on a 13 V-J signature told ophthalmopathy apart from stable hyperthyroidism with less than 90% sensitivity and roughly 81% specificity, and in testing the same model reached 80%/75%. In validation, progression to ophthalmopathy was predicted by the model with nearly 71% sensitivity and roughly 76% specificity, a median of approximately 7.1 months before onset. Sample size was not statistically predetermined, and blinding of investigators to group allocation was not performed.

A patient counted as having stable Graves' hyperthyroidism if no progression to ophthalmopathy occurred over 18 months of follow-up. Hyperthyroidism patients were aged 18 to 65 years and newly diagnosed, with disease duration of less than 2 months. Patients with uncontrolled infections, other autoimmune diseases, pregnancy or lactation were excluded. Diagnoses were established on the basis of clinical symptoms, serum thyroxine and TRAb, thyroid ultrasound, and orbital computed tomography. PBMCs were isolated from about 9 ml of fresh peripheral blood by Ficoll-Paque density gradient centrifugation. Total RNA was extracted using Trizol reagent, and RNA quality was assessed on an Agilent 2100 Bioanalyzer. This clonotype was detected ten times or more. The antigen this receptor binds is unknown. No much larger clone exists at a distance of one base, and base qualities are not known. The TCR beta CDR3 regions were amplified from RNA transcripts. The first round of RT-PCR for the TCR CDR3 was performed with the HTBI primer set and the Qiagen OneStep RT-PCR kit. Libraries were constructed in a second round of multiplex PCR, after which size selection and purification were carried out. The libraries were sequenced on an Illumina HiSeq2000 using paired-end 100 bp reads. The authors' analysis ran thus. Raw data were processed with SOAPnuke, discarding reads with adapters, uncalled bases, mean Phred below 15, or no exact constant-primer or identifier match. High-quality paired reads were merged with COPE v1.2.5, and unique nucleotide sequences were defined as clonotypes. Clonotypes were aligned to IMGT TRBV, TRBD and TRBJ reference segments using MiTCR v1.1. Only V-J combinations with frequency above 0.0001, covering 99% to 99.2% of repertoires, were analysed. A TCS score was defined as the ratio of F50 (clonal expansion) to E x V (chaos), with BLOSUM62-based TCRdist applied between CDR3 peptides within each V-J. Welch's t-statistics and random forest reduced approximately 520 V-J features to around 14, which were used in a naive Bayes classifier (R e1071). The raw public data were reprocessed by TCRdb itself: fastp quality trimming at Q25, MiXCR clonotype calling, in-frame beta chains only. CDR3 protein duplicates are merged, each entry listing the most common genes and DNA. TCRdb, not the authors, supplied the V and J calls. This sample lists about 560,000 distinct CDR3 sequences; over 15% were detected once. Together, the top ten hold under 20% of the sample.

The cysteine opens and the phenylalanine closes a CDR3 of 12 amino acids. Only the CDR3 portion is preserved as DNA: 36 bases, with reading frame beginning at the first base. V was cut back by 2 bases and J by 6 bases, leaving a gap of 8 bases between them. The germline V gene sets CDR1 to KGHSH and CDR2 to LQKENI. Sequencing input: blood. Recombination linked TRBV18 to TRBJ2-7; the D gene is perhaps TRBD1 or TRBD2, each of them matching over 5 bases. The receptor comes from a woman aged 18-35 years with Graves' hyperthyroidism. The nucleotide sequence is given as TGTGCCAGCTCACCATCGAGGGGCGAGCAGTACTTC. It translates to CASSPSRGEQYF.